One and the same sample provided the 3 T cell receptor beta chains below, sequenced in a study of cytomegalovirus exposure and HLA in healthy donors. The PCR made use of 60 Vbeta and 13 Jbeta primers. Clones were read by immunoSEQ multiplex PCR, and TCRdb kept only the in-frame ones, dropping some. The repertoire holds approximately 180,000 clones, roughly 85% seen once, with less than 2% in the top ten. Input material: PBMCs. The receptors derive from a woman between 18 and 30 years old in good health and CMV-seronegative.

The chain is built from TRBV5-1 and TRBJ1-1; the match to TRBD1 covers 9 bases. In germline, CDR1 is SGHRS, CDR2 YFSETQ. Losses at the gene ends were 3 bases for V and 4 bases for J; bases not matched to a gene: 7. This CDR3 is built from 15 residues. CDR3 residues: CASSWWTGEGTEAFF. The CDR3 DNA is TGCGCCAGCAGCTGGTGGACAGGGGAAGGCACTGAAGCTTTCTTT.

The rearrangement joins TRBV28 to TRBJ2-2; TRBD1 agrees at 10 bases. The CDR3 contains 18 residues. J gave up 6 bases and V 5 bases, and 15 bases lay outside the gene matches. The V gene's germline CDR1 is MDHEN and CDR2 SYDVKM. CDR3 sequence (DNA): TGTGCCAGCAGTCCCTGGTTCGGGGACAGGGGTTACGCCGGGGAGCTGTTTTTT. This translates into CASSPWFGDRGYAGELFF.

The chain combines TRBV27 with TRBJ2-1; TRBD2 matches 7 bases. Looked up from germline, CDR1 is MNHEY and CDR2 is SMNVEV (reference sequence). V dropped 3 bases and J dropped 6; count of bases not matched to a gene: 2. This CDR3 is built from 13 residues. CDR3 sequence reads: CASSFGLVNEQFF. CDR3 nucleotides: TGTGCCAGCAGTTTCGGACTAGTCAATGAGCAGTTCTTC.